The 18 T cell receptor beta chains below were found in one sample sequenced in a study of T cells after yellow fever vaccination. TCRdb re-called the 5' RACE reads through MiXCR, storing one row per CDR3 protein. The sample contains 95,000 to 150,000 distinct CDR3 sequences, about 8.2% of which appear only once. This sample comprised CD8+ T cells sorted from PBMCs, obtained on the day of the yellow fever booster vaccination. The receptors shown here come from a man aged 18 to 35 who received the YFV17D yellow fever vaccine.

This clonotype was observed a few times. This sequence joins TRBV7-9 and TRBJ2-2, with TRBD1 matching 12 bases. Trimming at V came to 7 bases and at J to 4 bases, leaving 10 bases not matched to a gene. CDR1 and CDR2 (germline): SEHNR, FQNEAQ (reference sequence). CDR3 length equals 17 residues. DNA of the CDR3: TGTGCCAGCAACCGGGACAGGGGGCGATCAGGCACCGGGGAGCTGTTTTTT. Amino acid sequence: CASNRDRGRSGTGELFF. Looking up the rest from reference TRBV7-9 and TRBJ2-2 gives the full variable domain: DTGVSQNPRHKITKRGQNVTFRCDPISEHNRLYWYRQTLGQGPEFLTYFQNEAQLEKSRLLSDRFSAERPKGSFSTLEIQRTEQGDSAMYLCASNRDRGRSGTGELFFGEGSRLTVL.

As regards this clonotype: Because the CDR3's place on the DNA is in doubt, the DNA is left out and the CDR3 is given as listed by TCRdb. The CDR3 is CASSFGQGIFF. The chain uses TRBV12-3 or TRBV12-4 and TRBJ1-1; the table's D call TRBD1 went unverified against the DNA. The CDR3 adds up to 11 amino acids, both ends counted.

This clonotype occurred many times. This sequence joins TRBV6-4 and TRBJ2-3; D not resolved. CDR1 is MRHNA and CDR2 is SNTAGT in the germline V gene. The V end lost 8 bases, the J end lost 0 bases, and 9 bases lay between the germline ends. This CDR3 is 13 amino acids long. The CDR3 sequence is CASASGSTDTQYF. CDR3 bases: TGTGCCAGCGCGTCCGGTAGCACAGATACGCAGTATTTT.

This clonotype was detected many times. The gene calls are TRBV20-1 and TRBJ2-3; the D gene is possibly TRBD2 (6 bases). Germline loops: CDR1 DFQATT, CDR2 SNEGSKA (reference sequence). The CDR3 consists of 12 residues. The germline V and J ends were trimmed by 6 bases and 4 bases, with 11 bases remaining between them. The CDR3 here is CSAPGAPDTQYF. CDR3 nucleotide sequence: TGCAGTGCCCCGGGAGCACCAGATACGCAGTATTTT.

This rearrangement joins TRBV6-2 or TRBV6-3 to TRBJ2-2; D tentatively reads TRBD1 or TRBD2 (5 bases each). V was shortened by 2 bases and J by 3 bases, with 19 bases between the two germline ends. This CDR3 contains 18 residues. From germline, CDR1 is MNHEY and CDR2 SVGEGT. CDR3: CASSYMVGRLLDTGELFF. CDR3 nucleotide sequence: TGTGCCAGCAGTTACATGGTGGGACGACTTTTGGACACCGGGGAGCTGTTTTTT.

This clonotype has a handful of counts. The chain combines TRBV4-2 with TRBJ2-1, with a tentative D call TRBD1 (6 bases). This CDR3 has 15 residues. The V gene's germline CDR1 is LGHNA and CDR2 YNFKEQ. Between the trimmed V and J ends, which lost 0 bases and 7 bases, there was a span of 13 bases. CDR3 protein: CASSQDWGPGNEQFF. CDR3 DNA: TGTGCCAGCAGCCAAGATTGGGGGCCGGGGAATGAGCAGTTCTTC.

This chain connects TRBV7-8 to TRBJ1-5, with TRBD1 matching 7 bases. The CDR3 has 16 amino acids. J gave up 6 bases and V 5 bases, and 13 bases lay outside the gene matches. Germline V gene sequence: CDR1 SGHVS, CDR2 FQNEAQ. The CDR3 DNA reads as TGTGCCAGCAGCCACCAGACAGGGTTAGGGAGTCAGCCCCAGCATTTT. It is translated as CASSHQTGLGSQPQHF.

The rearrangement links TRBV4-2 to TRBJ2-7, with a possible D match to TRBD1 (6 bases). This CDR3 has 15 residues. The germline V and J ends were trimmed by 4 bases and 6 bases, with 19 bases remaining between them. Per germline, CDR1 LGHNA and CDR2 YNFKEQ. CDR3 residues: CASSPDGRGKGEQYF. The CDR3 DNA is TGTGCCAGCAGCCCCGACGGCAGGGGAAAAGGCGAGCAGTACTTC.

In its sample, this clonotype was seen many times. This rearrangement joins TRBV5-4 to TRBJ2-7; D call uncertain. V shed 0 bases and J shed 6 bases, with 10 bases lying between them. This CDR3 region has 13 residues. Germline CDR1 SGHNT, CDR2 YYREEE (reference sequence). The CDR3 DNA reads TGTGCCAGCAGCTTGGAACACGCGAGCGAGCAGTACTTC. This translates into CASSLEHASEQYF.

Of note for this clonotype: A read error may account for a junction end that differs from germline. The gene calls are TRBV7-9 and TRBJ2-2; maybe TRBD1 (5 bases). Per germline, CDR1 SEHNR and CDR2 FQNEAQ (reference sequence). This CDR3 is 13 amino acids long. The CDR3 sequence is CASRLAGTGELFF. DNA for the CDR3: TGTGCCAGCAGATTAGCAGGGACCGGGGAGCTGTTTTTT.

This clonotype appeared many times. The V gene is TRBV4-3, the J gene TRBJ2-3; D could derive from TRBD1 or TRBD2 (6 bases each). Germline CDR1 and CDR2: LGHNA and YSLEER. This CDR3 region has 16 residues. Deletions cut 4 bases from V and 3 bases from J, with 17 bases between. The CDR3 bases are TGCGCCAGCAGCCCCGGCCCGGGGGCGAGGACAGATACGCAGTATTTT. This sequence encodes CASSPGPGARTDTQYF.

J is TRBJ1-2 and V is TRBV28, with a possible D match to TRBD1 (6 bases). The CDR3 totals 16 residues. Germline V gives CDR1 MDHEN, CDR2 SYDVKM. V dropped 9 bases and J dropped 4 bases, with 24 bases sitting between them. CDR3 sequence reads: CASYSNRAEIFYGYTF. CDR3 in DNA: TGTGCCAGTTACTCGAACAGGGCCGAGATTTTCTATGGCTACACCTTC.

The V gene is TRBV7-9, the J gene TRBJ2-7, with no clear D. The germline V gene encodes CDR1 SEHNR and CDR2 FQNEAQ (reference sequence). There are 12 residues in the CDR3. V was trimmed by 5 bases and J by 6 bases, leaving 11 bases between them. CDR3 in DNA: TGTGCCAGCAGCCCCACCCTGATCGAGCAGTACTTC. As protein: CASSPTLIEQYF.

The chain combines TRBV29-1 with TRBJ2-2; D remains unclear. V was clipped by 3 bases and J by 3 bases, with 2 bases between them. The V gene's germline CDR1 is SQVTM and CDR2 ANQGSEA. The length of the CDR3 is 11 residues. DNA of the CDR3: TGCAGCGTTGACGACACCGGGGAGCTGTTTTTT. This encodes CSVDDTGELFF.

In its sample, this clonotype was seen a few times. This chain links TRBV5-1 with TRBJ2-7; D remains unclear. Trimming pared 0 bases from V and 7 bases from J, leaving 26 bases between. The CDR3 runs 18 residues. The germline gives CDR1 SGHRS, CDR2 YFSETQ. Here the CDR3 DNA reads TGCGCCAGCAGCTTGGTTGGGAATAGTGGAATCTACGATCATGAGCAGTACTTC. It encodes CASSLVGNSGIYDHEQYF.

This chain links TRBV4-1 with TRBJ2-7; D call uncertain. This CDR3 region has 16 residues. Between the trimmed V and J ends, which lost 1 base and 2 bases, there was a span of 15 bases. CDR1 is MGHRA and CDR2 is YSYEKL in the germline V gene. CDR3 sequence reads: CASSQVPLPNPYEQYF. CDR3 DNA: TGCGCCAGCAGCCAAGTTCCGCTCCCGAACCCCTACGAGCAGTACTTC.

The chain is built from TRBV6-5 and TRBJ1-2; a possible D gene is TRBD1 (5 bases). CDR3 size: 11 residues. V lost 8 bases and J lost 8, with 12 bases in between. CDR1 is MNHEY and CDR2 is SVGAGI in the germline V gene. This CDR3 is CASRNGGGYTF. CDR3 in DNA: TGTGCCAGCCGAAACGGGGGGGGCTACACCTTC.

The table lists this clonotype with a few counts. The V and J genes are TRBV4-3 and TRBJ2-2; no reliable D call. Germline V CDR1 and CDR2: LGHNA, YSLEER. V shed 1 base and J shed 6 bases, with 9 bases lying between them. CDR3 size: 14 residues. CDR3 in DNA: TGCGCCAGCAGCCAAGGCGTAGGGCCCGGGGAGCTGTTTTTT. The encoded protein is CASSQGVGPGELFF.